The T cell receptor (beta chain) under discussion was sequenced for a study of lymphopenia after photon versus proton radiotherapy. Trimming removed 10 bases from V and 2 bases from J; junction bases left unmatched: 2. This CDR3 contains 12 residues. The germline CDR1 and CDR2 sequences are WNHNN and SYGVQD (reference sequence). Using immunoSEQ multiplex PCR, the repertoire was profiled, and TCRdb retains in-frame clones only, with some absent. The sample lists about 50,000 clones, more than 70% occurring once. This chain links TRBV10-1 with TRBJ1-3; 7 positions match TRBD1. Sequenced here: peripheral blood, sampled from a patient treated with photon-based radiotherapy. This clonotype was sampled from a man aged 45-65 years with gastric cancer. This chain's CDR3 is CATGQAGNTIYF. CDR3 nucleotide sequence: TGCGCCACCGGACAGGCTGGAAACACCATATATTTT.